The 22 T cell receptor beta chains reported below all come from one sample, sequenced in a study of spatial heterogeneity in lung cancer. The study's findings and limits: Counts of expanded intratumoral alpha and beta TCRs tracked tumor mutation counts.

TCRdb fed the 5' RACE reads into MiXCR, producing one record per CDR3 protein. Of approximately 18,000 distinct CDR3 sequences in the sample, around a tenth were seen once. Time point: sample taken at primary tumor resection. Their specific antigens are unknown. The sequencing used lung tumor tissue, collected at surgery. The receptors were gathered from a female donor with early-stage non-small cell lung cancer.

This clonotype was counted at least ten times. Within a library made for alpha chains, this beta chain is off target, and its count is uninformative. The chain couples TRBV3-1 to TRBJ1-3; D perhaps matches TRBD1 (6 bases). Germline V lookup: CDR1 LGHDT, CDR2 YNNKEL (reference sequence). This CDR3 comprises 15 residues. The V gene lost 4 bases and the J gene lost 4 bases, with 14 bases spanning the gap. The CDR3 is CASSPKGGGGNTIYF. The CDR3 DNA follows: TGTGCCAGCAGCCCTAAGGGGGGGGGAGGAAACACCATATATTTT. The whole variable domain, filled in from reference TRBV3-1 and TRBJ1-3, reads DTAVSQTPKYLVTQMGNDKSIKCEQNLGHDTMYWYKQDSKKFLKIMFSYNNKELIINETVPNRFSPKSPDKAHLNLHINSLELGDSAVYFCASSPKGGGGNTIYFGEGSWLTVV.

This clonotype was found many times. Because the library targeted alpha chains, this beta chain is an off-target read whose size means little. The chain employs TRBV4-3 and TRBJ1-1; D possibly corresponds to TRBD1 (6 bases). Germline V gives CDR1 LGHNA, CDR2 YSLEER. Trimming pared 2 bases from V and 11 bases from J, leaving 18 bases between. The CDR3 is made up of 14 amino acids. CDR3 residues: CASSQSGGALWAFF. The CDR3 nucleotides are TGCGCCAGCAGCCAAAGTGGGGGGGCGCTGTGGGCTTTCTTT.

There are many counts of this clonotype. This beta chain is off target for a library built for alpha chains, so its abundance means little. This chain's CDR3 is CASSPISGTGGYEQYF. The DNA for the CDR3 is TGCGCCAGCAGCCCCATCTCCGGGACAGGGGGCTACGAGCAGTACTTC. This chain uses TRBV5-1 with TRBJ2-7; 11 nucleotides line up with TRBD1. Germline V CDR1 and CDR2: SGHRS, YFSETQ. V lost 4 bases to trimming and J lost 3 bases; unmatched junction nucleotides: 9. The CDR3 totals 16 residues.

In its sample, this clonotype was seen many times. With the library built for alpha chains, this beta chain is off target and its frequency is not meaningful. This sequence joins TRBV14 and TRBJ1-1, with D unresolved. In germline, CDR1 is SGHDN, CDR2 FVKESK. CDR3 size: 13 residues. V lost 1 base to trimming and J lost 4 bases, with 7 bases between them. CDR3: CASSQADTTEAFF. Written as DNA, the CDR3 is TGTGCCAGCAGCCAAGCCGACACCACTGAAGCTTTCTTT.

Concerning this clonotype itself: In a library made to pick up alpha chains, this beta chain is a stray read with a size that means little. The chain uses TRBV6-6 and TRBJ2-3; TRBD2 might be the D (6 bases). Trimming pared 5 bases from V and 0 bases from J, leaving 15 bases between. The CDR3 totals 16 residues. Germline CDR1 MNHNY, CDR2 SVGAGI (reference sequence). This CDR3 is CASSALLARSTDTQYF. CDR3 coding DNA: TGTGCCAGCAGTGCCCTACTAGCCCGTAGCACAGATACGCAGTATTTT.

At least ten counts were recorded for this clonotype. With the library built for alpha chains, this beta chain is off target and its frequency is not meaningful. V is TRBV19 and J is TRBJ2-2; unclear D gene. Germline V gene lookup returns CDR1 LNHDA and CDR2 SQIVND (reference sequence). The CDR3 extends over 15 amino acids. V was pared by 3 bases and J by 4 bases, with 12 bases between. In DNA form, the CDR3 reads TGTGCCAGTAGTATTCCTTCACGAGGCACCGGGGAGCTGTTTTTT. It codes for CASSIPSRGTGELFF.

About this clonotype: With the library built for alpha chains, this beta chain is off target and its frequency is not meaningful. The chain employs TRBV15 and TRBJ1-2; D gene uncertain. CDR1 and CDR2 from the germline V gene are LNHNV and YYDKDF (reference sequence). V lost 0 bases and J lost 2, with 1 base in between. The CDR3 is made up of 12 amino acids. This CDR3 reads CATSRENYGYTF. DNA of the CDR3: TGTGCCACCAGCAGAGAAAACTATGGCTACACCTTC.

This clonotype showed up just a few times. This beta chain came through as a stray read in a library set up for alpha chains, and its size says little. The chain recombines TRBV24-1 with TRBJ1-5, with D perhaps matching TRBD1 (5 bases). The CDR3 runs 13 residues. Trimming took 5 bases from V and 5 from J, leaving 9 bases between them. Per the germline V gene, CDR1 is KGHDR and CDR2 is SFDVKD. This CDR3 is CATSGDGDQPQHF. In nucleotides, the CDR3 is TGTGCCACCAGTGGGGACGGGGATCAGCCCCAGCATTTT.

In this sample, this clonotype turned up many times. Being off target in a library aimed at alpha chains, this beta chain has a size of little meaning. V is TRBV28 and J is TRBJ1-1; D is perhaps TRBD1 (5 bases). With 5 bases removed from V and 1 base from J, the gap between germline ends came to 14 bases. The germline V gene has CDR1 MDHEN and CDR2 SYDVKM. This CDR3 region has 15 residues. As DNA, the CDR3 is TGTGCCAGCAGTCCACGGACATTTGAGAACACTGAAGCTTTCTTT. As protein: CASSPRTFENTEAFF.

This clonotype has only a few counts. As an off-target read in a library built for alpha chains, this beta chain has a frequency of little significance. CDR3 sequence: CSVGVGRTDTQYF. The CDR3 coding sequence is TGCAGCGTTGGTGTTGGAAGAACAGATACGCAGTATTTT. The chain has TRBV29-1 and TRBJ2-3; D unresolved. Trimming cost V 4 bases and J 3 bases, with 11 bases left between them. Germline-derived CDR1 and CDR2 are SQVTM and ANQGSEA. This CDR3 spans 13 amino acids.

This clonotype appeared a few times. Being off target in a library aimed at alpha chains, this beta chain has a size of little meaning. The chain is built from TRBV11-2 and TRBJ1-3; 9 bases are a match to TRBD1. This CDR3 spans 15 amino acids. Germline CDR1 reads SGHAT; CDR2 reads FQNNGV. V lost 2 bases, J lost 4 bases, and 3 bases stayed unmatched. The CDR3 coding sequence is TGTGCCAGCAGCTTAATACAGGGGGCCGGAAACACCATATATTTT. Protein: CASSLIQGAGNTIYF.

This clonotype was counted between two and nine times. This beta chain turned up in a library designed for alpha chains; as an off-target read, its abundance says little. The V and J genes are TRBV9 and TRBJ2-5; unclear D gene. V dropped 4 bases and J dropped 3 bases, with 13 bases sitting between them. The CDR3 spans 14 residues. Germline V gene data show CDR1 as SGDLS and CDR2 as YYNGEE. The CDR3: CASSSGGGEETQYF. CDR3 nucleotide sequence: TGTGCCAGCAGCTCCGGCGGTGGGGAAGAGACCCAGTACTTC.

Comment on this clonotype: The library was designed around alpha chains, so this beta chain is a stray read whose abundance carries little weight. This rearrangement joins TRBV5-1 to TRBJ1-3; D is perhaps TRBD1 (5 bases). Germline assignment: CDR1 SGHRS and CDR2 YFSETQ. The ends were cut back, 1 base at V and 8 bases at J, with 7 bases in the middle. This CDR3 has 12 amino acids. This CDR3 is CASSLRGDTIYF. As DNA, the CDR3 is TGCGCCAGCAGCTTGAGGGGAGACACCATATATTTT.

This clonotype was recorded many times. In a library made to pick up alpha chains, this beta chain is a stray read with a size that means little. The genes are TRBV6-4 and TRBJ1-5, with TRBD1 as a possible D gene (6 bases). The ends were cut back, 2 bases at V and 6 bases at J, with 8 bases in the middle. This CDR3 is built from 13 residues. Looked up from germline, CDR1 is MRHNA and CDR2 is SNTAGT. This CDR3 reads CASSDRGGQPQHF. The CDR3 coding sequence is TGTGCCAGCAGTGACCGAGGGGGTCAGCCCCAGCATTTT.

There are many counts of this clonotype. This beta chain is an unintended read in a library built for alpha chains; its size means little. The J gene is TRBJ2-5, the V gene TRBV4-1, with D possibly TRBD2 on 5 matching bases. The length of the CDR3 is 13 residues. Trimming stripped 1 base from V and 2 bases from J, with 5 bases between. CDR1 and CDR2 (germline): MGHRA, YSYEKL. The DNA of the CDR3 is TGCGCCAGCAGCCAAGGGACTCAAGAGACCCAGTACTTC. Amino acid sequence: CASSQGTQETQYF.

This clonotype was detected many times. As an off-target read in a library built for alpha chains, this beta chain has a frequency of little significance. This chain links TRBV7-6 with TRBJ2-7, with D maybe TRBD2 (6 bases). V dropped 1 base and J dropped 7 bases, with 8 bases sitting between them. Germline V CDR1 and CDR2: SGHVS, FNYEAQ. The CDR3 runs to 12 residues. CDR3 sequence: CASSLGREEQYF. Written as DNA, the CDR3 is TGTGCCAGCAGCTTAGGGCGGGAAGAGCAGTACTTC.

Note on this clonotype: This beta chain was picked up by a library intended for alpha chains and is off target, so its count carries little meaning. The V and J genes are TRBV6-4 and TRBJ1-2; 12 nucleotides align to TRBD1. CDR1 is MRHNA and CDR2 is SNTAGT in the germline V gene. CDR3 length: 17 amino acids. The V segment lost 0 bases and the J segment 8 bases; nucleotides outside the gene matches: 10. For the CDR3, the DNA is TGTGCCAGCAGTGACTCGAGTGGGACAGGGGGCGAGGGAGGCTACACCTTC. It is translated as CASSDSSGTGGEGGYTF.

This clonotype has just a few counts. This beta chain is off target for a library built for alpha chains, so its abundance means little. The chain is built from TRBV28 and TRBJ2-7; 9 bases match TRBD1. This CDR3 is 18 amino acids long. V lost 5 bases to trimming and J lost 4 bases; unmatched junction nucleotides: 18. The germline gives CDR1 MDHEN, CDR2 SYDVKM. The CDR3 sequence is CASSPNRDRAPRSYEQYF. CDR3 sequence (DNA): TGTGCCAGCAGTCCAAACCGGGACAGGGCTCCCCGATCTTACGAGCAGTACTTC.

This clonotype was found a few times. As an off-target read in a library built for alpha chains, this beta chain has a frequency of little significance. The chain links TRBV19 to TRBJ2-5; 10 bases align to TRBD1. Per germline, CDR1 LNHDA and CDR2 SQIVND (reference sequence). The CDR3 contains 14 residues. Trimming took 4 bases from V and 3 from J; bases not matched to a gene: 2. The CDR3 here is CASSTGTGEETQYF. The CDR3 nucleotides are TGTGCCAGTAGTACCGGGACAGGGGAAGAGACCCAGTACTTC.

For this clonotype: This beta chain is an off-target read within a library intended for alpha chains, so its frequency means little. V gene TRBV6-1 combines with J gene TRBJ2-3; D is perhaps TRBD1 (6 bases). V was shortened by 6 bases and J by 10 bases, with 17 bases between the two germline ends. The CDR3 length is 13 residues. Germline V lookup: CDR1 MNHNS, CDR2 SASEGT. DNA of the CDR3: TGTGCCAGCAGCGGGGACACCTCGTCGGCGCAGTATTTT. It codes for CASSGDTSSAQYF.

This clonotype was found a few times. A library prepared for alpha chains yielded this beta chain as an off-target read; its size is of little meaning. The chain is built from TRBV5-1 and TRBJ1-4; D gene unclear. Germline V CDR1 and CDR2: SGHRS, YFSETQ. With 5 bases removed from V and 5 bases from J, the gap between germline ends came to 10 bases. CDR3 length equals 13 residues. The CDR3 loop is CASSLLGNEKLFF. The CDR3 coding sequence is TGCGCCAGCAGTCTTTTGGGAAATGAAAAACTGTTTTTT. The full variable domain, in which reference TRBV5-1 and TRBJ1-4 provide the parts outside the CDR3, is KAGVTQTPRYLIKTRGQQVTLSCSPISGHRSVSWYQQTPGQGLQFLFEYFSETQRNKGNFPGRFSGRQFSNSRSEMNVSTLELGDSALYLCASSLLGNEKLFFGSGTQLSVL.

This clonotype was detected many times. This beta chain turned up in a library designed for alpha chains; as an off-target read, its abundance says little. The CDR3 DNA sequence: TGTGCCAGCAGCTCTCTAGCGGGTGACACAGATACGCAGTATTTT. Translation: CASSSLAGDTDTQYF. V and J are TRBV7-2 and TRBJ2-3, with TRBD2 matching over 8 bases. V was clipped by 4 bases and J by 2 bases; unmatched bases: 5. The CDR3 is 15 amino acids. Germline V CDR1 and CDR2: SGHTA, FQGNSA.